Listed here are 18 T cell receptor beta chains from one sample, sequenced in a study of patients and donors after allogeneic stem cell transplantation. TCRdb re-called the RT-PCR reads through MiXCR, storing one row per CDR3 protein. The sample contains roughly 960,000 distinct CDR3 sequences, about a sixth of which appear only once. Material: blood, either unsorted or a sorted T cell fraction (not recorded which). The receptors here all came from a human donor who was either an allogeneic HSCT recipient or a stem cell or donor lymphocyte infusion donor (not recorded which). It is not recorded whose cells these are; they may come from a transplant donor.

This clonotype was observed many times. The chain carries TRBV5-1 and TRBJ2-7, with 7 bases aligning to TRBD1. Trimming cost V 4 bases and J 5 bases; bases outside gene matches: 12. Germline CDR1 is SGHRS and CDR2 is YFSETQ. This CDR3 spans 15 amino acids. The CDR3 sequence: CASSQTTGLRNEQYF. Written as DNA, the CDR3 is TGCGCCAGCAGCCAGACGACAGGGCTCCGTAACGAGCAGTACTTC.

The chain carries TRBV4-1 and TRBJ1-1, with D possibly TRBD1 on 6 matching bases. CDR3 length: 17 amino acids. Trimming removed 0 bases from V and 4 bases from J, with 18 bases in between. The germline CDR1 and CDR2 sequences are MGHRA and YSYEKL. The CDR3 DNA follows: TGCGCCAGCAGCCAAGAAGTCGGGGGCGTCGTTCTCACTGAAGCTTTCTTT. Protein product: CASSQEVGGVVLTEAFF.

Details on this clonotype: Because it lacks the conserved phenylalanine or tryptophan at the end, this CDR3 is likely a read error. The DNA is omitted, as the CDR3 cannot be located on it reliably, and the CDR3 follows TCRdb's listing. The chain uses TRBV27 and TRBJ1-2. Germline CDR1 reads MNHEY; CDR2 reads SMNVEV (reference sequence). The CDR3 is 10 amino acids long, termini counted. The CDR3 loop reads CASSSRGTSH.

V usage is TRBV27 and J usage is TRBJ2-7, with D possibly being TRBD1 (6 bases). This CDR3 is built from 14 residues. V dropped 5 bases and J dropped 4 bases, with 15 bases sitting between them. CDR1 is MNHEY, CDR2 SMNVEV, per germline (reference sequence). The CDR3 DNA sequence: TGTGCCAGCAGTATCTACAGGGAAGGGTACGAGCAGTACTTC. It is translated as CASSIYREGYEQYF.

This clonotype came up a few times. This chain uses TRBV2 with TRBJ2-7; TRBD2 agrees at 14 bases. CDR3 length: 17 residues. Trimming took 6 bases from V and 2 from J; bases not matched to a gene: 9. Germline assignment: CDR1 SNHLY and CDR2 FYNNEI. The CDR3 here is CASSQRTSGGPTYEQYF. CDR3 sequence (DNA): TGTGCCAGCAGCCAAAGGACTAGCGGGGGGCCGACCTACGAGCAGTACTTC.

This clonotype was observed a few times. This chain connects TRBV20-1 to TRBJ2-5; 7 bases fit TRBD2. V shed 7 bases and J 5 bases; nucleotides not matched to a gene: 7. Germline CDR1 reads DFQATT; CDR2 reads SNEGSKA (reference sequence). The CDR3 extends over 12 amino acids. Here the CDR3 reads CSVSGLGETQYF. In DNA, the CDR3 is TGCAGTGTTAGCGGGTTGGGCGAGACCCAGTACTTC.

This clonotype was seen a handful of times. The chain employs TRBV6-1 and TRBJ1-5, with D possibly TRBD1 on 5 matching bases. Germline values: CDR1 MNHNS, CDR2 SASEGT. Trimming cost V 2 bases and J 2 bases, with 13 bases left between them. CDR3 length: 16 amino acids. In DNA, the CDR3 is TGTGCCAGCAGTGAACACCGCATGGGGGGCAATCAGCCCCAGCATTTT. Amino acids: CASSEHRMGGNQPQHF.

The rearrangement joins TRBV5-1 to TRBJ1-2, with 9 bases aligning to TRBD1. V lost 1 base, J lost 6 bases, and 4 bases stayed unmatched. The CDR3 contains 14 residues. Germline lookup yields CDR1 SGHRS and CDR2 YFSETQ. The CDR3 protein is CASSLRGTGNGYTF. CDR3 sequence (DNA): TGCGCCAGCAGCTTGCGTGGGACAGGGAATGGCTACACCTTC.

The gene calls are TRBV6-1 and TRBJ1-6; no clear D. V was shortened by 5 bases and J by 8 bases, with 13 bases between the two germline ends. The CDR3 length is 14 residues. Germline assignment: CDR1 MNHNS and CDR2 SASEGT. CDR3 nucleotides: TGTGCCAGCAGTCCACCGGGGTGGGATTCACCCCTCCACTTT. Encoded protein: CASSPPGWDSPLHF.

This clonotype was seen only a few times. CDR3 coding DNA: TGTGCCAGCACCATCTGGGCATCTGGGGCCAACGTCCTGACTTTC. This translates into CASTIWASGANVLTF. The V call is TRBV6-2 or TRBV6-3, the J call TRBJ2-6, with D unresolved. The CDR3 consists of 15 residues. Between the trimmed V and J ends, which lost 7 bases and 1 base, there was a span of 11 bases. The germline V gene encodes CDR1 MNHEY and CDR2 SVGEGT.

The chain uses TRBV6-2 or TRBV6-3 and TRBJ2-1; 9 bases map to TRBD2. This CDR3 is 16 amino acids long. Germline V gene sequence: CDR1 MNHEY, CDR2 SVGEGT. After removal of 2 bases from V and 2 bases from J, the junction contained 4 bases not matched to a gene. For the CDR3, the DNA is TGTGCCAGCAGTTACCGGGCTAGCGGGACCTACAATGAGCAGTTCTTC. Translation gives CASSYRASGTYNEQFF.

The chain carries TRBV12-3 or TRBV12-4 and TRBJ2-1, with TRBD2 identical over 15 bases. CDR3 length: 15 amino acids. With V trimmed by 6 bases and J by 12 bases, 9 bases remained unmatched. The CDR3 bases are TGTGCCAGCAGACCCGGGACTAGCGGGGGGTGGGGGCAGTTCTTC. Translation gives CASRPGTSGGWGQFF.

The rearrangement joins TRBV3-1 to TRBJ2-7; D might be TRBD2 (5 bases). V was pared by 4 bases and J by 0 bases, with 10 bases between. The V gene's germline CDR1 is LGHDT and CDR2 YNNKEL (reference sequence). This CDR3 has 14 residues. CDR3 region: CASSPRLSSYEQYF. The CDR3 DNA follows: TGTGCCAGCAGCCCTCGACTAAGCTCCTACGAGCAGTACTTC.

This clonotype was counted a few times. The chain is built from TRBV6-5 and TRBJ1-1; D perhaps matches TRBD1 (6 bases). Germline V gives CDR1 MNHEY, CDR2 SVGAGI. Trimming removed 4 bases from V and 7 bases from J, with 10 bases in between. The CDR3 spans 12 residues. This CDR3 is CASSSPGHEAFF. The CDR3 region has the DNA TGTGCCAGCAGTTCTCCGGGACATGAAGCTTTCTTT.

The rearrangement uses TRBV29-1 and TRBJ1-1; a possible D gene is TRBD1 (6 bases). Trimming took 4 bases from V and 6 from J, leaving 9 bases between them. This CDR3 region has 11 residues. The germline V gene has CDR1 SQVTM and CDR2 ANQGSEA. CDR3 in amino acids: CSVVRGSEAFF. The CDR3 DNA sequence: TGCAGCGTTGTCAGGGGTTCTGAAGCTTTCTTT.

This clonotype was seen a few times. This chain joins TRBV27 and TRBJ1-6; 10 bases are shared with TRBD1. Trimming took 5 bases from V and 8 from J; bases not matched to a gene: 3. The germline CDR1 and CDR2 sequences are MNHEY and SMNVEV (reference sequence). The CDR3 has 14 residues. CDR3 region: CASSRDRGYSPLHF. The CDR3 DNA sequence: TGTGCCAGCAGTCGGGACAGGGGATATTCACCCCTCCACTTT.

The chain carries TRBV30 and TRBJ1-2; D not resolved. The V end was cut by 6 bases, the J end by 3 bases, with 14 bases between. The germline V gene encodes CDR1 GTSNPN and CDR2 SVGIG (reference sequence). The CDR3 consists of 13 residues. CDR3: CACPRGEDYGYTF. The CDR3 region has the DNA TGTGCCTGTCCTCGTGGGGAGGACTATGGCTACACCTTC. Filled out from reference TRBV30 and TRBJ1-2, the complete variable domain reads SQTIHQWPATLVQPVGSPLSLECTVEGTSNPNLYWYRQAAGRGLQLLFYSVGIGQISSEVPQNLSASRPQDRQFILSSKKLLLSDSGFYLCACPRGEDYGYTFGSGTRLTVV.

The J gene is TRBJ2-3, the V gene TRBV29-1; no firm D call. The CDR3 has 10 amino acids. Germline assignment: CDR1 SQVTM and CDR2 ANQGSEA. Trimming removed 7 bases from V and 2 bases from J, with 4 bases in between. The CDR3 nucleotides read TGCAGCGCCGACACAGATACGCAGTATTTT. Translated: CSADTDTQYF.